Sequencing of this TCR beta chain was carried out in a study of T cell repertoires in cytomegalovirus infection. Study context: The study used recently identified HLA-C-restricted and well-studied HLA-B-restricted CMV epitopes. The public TCR beta signatures pointed to both CMV infection and matching HLA type. Findings and caveats of the study: In two of eight donors, the top clonotype was HLA-C-restricted CMV-specific.

On this clonotype itself: The antigen is not known.

TCRdb reprocessed the reads via MiXCR and lists one record per CDR3 protein. The table includes approximately 770,000 distinct CDR3 sequences, 29% detected once. The CDR3 has 14 amino acids. Germline V lookup: CDR1 KGHSH, CDR2 LQKENI. Unmatched junction bases numbered 7, after V lost 3 bases and J lost 7 bases. The rearrangement links TRBV18 to TRBJ1-1, with TRBD1 matching 8 bases. The starting material was cultured CD8+ T cells from PBMCs, obtained from culture after CMV antigen stimulation. The source of this sequence is a human donor in good health (CMV status not recorded). Some clones in this sample may be carry-over from other donors' samples. The CDR3 spells CASSPPDRESEAFF. The CDR3 DNA reads as TGTGCCAGCTCACCTCCGGACAGGGAGAGTGAAGCTTTCTTT.